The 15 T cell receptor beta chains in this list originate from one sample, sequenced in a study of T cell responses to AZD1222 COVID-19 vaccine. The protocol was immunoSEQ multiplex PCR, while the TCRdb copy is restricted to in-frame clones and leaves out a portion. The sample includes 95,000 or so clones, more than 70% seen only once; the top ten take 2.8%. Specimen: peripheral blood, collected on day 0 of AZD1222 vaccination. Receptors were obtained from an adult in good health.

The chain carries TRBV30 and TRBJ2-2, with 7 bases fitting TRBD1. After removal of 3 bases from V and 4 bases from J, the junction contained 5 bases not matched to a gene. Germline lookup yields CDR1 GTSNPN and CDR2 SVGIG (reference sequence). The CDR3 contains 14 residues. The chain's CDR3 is CAWSAQGFTGELFF. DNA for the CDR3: TGTGCCTGGAGCGCACAGGGGTTCACCGGGGAGCTGTTTTTT.

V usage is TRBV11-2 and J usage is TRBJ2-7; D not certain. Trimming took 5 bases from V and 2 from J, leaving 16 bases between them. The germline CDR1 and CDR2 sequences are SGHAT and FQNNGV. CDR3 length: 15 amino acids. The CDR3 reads CASSQVRDRTYEQYF. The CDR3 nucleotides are TGTGCCAGCAGCCAAGTGAGAGACCGAACCTACGAGCAGTACTTC.

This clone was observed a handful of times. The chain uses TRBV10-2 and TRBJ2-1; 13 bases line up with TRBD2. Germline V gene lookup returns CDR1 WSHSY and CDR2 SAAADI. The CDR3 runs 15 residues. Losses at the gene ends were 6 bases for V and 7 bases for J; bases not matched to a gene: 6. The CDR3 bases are TGCGCCAGCAGCAGACTAGCGGGGGGTTGGAATGAGCAGTTCTTC. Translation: CASSRLAGGWNEQFF.

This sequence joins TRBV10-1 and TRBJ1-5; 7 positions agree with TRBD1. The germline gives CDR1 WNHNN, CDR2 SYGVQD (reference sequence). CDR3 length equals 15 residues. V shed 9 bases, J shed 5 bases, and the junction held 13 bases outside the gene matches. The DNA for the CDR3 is TGCGCCAGGGGGGCTCGGGACAGACTCTATCAGCCCCAGCATTTT. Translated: CARGARDRLYQPQHF.

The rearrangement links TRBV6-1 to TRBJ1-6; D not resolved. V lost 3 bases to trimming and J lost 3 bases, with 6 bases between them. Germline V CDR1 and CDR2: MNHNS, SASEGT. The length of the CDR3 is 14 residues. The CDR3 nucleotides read TGTGCCAGCAGTGATCCCCACTATAATTCACCCCTCCACTTT. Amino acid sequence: CASSDPHYNSPLHF.

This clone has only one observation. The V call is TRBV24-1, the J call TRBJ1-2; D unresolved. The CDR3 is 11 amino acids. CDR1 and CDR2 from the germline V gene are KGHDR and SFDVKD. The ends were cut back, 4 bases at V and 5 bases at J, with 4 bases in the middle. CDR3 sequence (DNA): TGTGCCACCAGTGACCAGTATGGCTACACCTTC. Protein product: CATSDQYGYTF.

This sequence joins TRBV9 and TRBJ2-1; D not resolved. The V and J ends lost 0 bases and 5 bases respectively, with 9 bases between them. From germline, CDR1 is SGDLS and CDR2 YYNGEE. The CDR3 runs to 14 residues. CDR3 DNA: TGTGCCAGCAGCGTAGATTCTACCAACAATGAGCAGTTCTTC. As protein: CASSVDSTNNEQFF. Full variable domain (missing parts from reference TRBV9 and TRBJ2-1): DSGVTQTPKHLITATGQRVTLRCSPRSGDLSVYWYQQSLDQGLQFLIQYYNGEERAKGNILERFSAQQFPDLHSELNLSSLELGDSALYFCASSVDSTNNEQFFGPGTRLTVL.

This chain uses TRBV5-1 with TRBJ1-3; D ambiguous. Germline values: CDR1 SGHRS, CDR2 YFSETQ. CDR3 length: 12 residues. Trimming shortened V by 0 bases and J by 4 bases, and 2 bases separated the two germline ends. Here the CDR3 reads CASSLAGNTIYF. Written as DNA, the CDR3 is TGCGCCAGCAGCTTGGCAGGAAACACCATATATTTT. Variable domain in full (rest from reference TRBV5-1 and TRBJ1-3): KAGVTQTPRYLIKTRGQQVTLSCSPISGHRSVSWYQQTPGQGLQFLFEYFSETQRNKGNFPGRFSGRQFSNSRSEMNVSTLELGDSALYLCASSLAGNTIYFGEGSWLTVV.

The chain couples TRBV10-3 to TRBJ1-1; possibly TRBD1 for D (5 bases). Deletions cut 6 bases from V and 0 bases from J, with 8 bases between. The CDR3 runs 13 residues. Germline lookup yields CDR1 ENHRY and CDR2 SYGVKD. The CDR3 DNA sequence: TGTGCCATCAGGGGGGGGGTGAACACTGAAGCTTTCTTT. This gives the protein CAIRGGVNTEAFF.

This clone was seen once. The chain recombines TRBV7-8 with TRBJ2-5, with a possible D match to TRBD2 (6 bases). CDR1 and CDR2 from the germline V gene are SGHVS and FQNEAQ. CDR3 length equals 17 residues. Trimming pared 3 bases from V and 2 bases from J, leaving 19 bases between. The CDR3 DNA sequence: TGTGCCAGCAGCTTGGCGGTTCGGGGGATAAGTCAAGAGACCCAGTACTTC. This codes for CASSLAVRGISQETQYF.

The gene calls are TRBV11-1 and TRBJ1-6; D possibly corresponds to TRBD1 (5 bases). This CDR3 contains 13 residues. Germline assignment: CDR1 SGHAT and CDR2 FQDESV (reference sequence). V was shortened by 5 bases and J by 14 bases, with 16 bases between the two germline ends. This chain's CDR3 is CASSPSGGLTLHF. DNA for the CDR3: TGTGCCAGCAGCCCCAGCGGGGGTTTGACCCTCCACTTT.

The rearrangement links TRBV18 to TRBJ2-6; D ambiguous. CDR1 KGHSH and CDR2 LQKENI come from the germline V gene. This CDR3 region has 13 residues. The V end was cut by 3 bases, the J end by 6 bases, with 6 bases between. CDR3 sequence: CASSPKEANVLTF. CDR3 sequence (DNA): TGTGCCAGCTCACCTAAGGAGGCCAACGTCCTGACTTTC.

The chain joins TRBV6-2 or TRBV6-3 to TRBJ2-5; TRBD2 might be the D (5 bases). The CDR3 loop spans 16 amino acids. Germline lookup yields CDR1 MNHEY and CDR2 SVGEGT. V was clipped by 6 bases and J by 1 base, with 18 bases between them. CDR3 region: CASSSSGLVFQETQYF. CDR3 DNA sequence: TGTGCCAGCAGCTCGTCCGGACTTGTTTTCCAAGAGACCCAGTACTTC.

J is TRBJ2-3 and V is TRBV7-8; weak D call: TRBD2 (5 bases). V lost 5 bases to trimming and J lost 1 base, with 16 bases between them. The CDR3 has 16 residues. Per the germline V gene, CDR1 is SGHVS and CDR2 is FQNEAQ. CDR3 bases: TGTGCCAGCAGCCCACCGGGCGGGCTAGGCACAGATACGCAGTATTTT. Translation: CASSPPGGLGTDTQYF.

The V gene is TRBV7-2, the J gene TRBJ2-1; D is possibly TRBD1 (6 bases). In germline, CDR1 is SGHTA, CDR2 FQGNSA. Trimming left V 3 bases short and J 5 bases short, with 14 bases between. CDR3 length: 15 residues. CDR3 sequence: CASSFHGQKNNEQFF. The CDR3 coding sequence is TGTGCCAGCAGCTTCCATGGACAGAAGAACAATGAGCAGTTCTTC. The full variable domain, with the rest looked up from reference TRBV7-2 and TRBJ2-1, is GAGVSQSPSNKVTEKGKDVELRCDPISGHTALYWYRQSLGQGLEFLIYFQGNSAPDKSGLPSDRFSAERTGGSVSTLTIQRTQQEDSAVYLCASSFHGQKNNEQFFGPGTRLTVL.